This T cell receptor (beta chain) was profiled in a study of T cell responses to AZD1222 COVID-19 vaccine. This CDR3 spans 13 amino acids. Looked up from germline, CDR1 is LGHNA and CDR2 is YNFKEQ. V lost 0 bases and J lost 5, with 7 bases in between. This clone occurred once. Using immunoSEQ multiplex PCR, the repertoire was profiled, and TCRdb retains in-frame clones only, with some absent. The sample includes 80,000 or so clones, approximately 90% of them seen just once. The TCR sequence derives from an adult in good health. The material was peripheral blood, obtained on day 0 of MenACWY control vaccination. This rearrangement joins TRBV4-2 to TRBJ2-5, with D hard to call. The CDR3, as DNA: TGTGCCAGCAGCCAAGACCCCCCGGAGACCCAGTACTTC. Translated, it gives CASSQDPPETQYF.